This T cell receptor (beta chain) was identified in a study of blood T cell repertoires in COVID-19. Per germline, CDR1 SGHDT and CDR2 YYEEEE. After removal of 4 bases from V and 0 bases from J, the junction contained 6 bases not matched to a gene. The CDR3 consists of 16 residues. Method: immunoSEQ multiplex PCR; TCRdb's copy keeps in-frame clones and lacks some. The profile covers 55,000 to 65,000 clones, with roughly 87% appearing a single time and roughly 9.1% taken by the ten largest. Sequencing was performed on peripheral blood. The sequence was obtained from a human donor with acute or convalescent COVID-19. The donor label of this sample is uncertain. The chain is built from TRBV5-6 and TRBJ2-4; 8 bases match TRBD1. The CDR3 region is CASSLRQGIAKNIQYF. CDR3 in DNA: TGTGCCAGCAGCCTACGACAGGGGATAGCCAAAAACATTCAGTACTTC.